These 12 T cell receptor beta chains were sequenced from one sample in a study of graft-versus-host responses after intestinal transplantation. Their specific antigens are unknown. Produced via immunoSEQ multiplex PCR; TCRdb's table is partial and in-frame only. Of over 100,000 clones in the sample, about 92% were seen once. Sequences were derived from unstimulated CD8+ T cells sorted from spleen or lymph node cells, sampled before transplant. The receptors shown here come from a human donor who was the organ donor for an intestinal transplant.

The chain links TRBV28 to TRBJ1-1; TRBD1 is a possible D gene (5 bases). The CDR3 length is 15 residues. CDR1 and CDR2 from the germline V gene are MDHEN and SYDVKM. Trimming took 4 bases from V and 3 from J, leaving 15 bases between them. CDR3 loop: CASSYPGGLDTEAFF. The DNA for the CDR3 is TGTGCCAGCAGTTACCCGGGGGGTTTGGACACTGAAGCTTTCTTT.

The rearrangement links TRBV13 to TRBJ2-1; 7 bases match TRBD2. This CDR3 region has 14 residues. V was clipped by 5 bases and J by 2 bases; unmatched bases: 3. Germline V CDR1 and CDR2: PRHDT, FYEKMQ (reference sequence). This CDR3 is CASSGDYTYNEQFF. The CDR3 DNA sequence: TGTGCCAGCAGCGGGGACTACACCTACAATGAGCAGTTCTTC.

The rearrangement joins TRBV7-8 to TRBJ1-3; D gene ambiguous. The V end was cut by 1 base, the J end by 0 bases, with 7 bases between. Looked up from germline, CDR1 is SGHVS and CDR2 is FQNEAQ. CDR3 length: 15 residues. The CDR3 coding sequence is TGTGCCAGCAGCTTAGGGGTAGGCTCTGGAAACACCATATATTTT. It encodes CASSLGVGSGNTIYF. Based on the CDR3 plus reference TRBV7-8 and TRBJ1-3, the full variable domain is GAGVSQSPRYKVAKRGQDVALRCDPISGHVSLFWYQQALGQGPEFLTYFQNEAQLDKSGLPSDRFFAERPEGSVSTLKIQRTQQEDSAVYLCASSLGVGSGNTIYFGEGSWLTVV.

This chain joins TRBV4-1 and TRBJ2-1, with 8 bases fitting TRBD2. Germline V gene lookup returns CDR1 MGHRA and CDR2 YSYEKL. V lost 0 bases, J lost 8 bases, and 3 bases stayed unmatched. The CDR3 length is 14 residues. The CDR3 DNA reads TGCGCCAGCAGCCAAGATCGGCGGGGGGATGAGCAGTTCTTC. Protein: CASSQDRRGDEQFF.

The gene calls are TRBV29-1 and TRBJ2-1; possibly TRBD2 for D (5 bases). This CDR3 has 14 amino acids. The V end lost 7 bases, the J end lost 2 bases, and 15 bases lay between the germline ends. Germline lookup yields CDR1 SQVTM and CDR2 ANQGSEA. DNA of the CDR3: TGCAGCGCTCGGAGCGGAAGCGCCTACAATGAGCAGTTCTTC. Its translation is CSARSGSAYNEQFF.

The chain joins TRBV4-2 to TRBJ2-2; perhaps TRBD2 as D (5 bases). This CDR3 contains 13 residues. From germline, CDR1 is LGHNA and CDR2 YNFKEQ. V shed 4 bases and J shed 10 bases, with 13 bases lying between them. CDR3 protein: CASSLQDYSELFF. The CDR3 DNA sequence: TGTGCCAGCAGCCTCCAAGACTATTCGGAGCTGTTTTTT.

The genes are TRBV6-5 and TRBJ2-7, with D possibly matching TRBD1 (5 bases). The CDR3 totals 12 residues. Germline lookup yields CDR1 MNHEY and CDR2 SVGAGI. Trimming shortened V by 6 bases and J by 2 bases, and 8 bases separated the two germline ends. CDR3 loop: CASSDSPYEQYF. CDR3 DNA sequence: TGTGCCAGCAGCGACAGTCCCTACGAGCAGTACTTC.

V usage is TRBV28 and J usage is TRBJ1-3; no definite D call. The germline V gene has CDR1 MDHEN and CDR2 SYDVKM. This CDR3 region has 12 residues. With 2 bases removed from V and 2 bases from J, the gap between germline ends came to 1 base. The CDR3 sequence is CASSLPGNTIYF. CDR3 coding DNA: TGTGCCAGCAGTTTACCTGGAAACACCATATATTTT.

CDR3 region: CASSLERTDLGYGYTF. The CDR3 nucleotides are TGTGCCAGCAGCTTGGAGAGGACAGACTTAGGCTATGGCTACACCTTC. This sequence joins TRBV5-6 and TRBJ1-2; possibly TRBD1 for D (6 bases). Trimming cost V 0 bases and J 4 bases, with 16 bases left between them. Germline assignment: CDR1 SGHDT and CDR2 YYEEEE. The CDR3 is made up of 16 amino acids.

Of note for this clone: Other DNA variants within this sample encode the same CDR3. V usage is TRBV19 and J usage is TRBJ2-6; D might be TRBD1 (6 bases). This CDR3 has 15 amino acids. Germline V gene sequence: CDR1 LNHDA, CDR2 SQIVND (reference sequence). Trimming pared 5 bases from V and 1 base from J, leaving 9 bases between. Here the CDR3 reads CASSPTGSGANVLTF. CDR3 in DNA: TGTGCCAGTAGTCCAACAGGGTCTGGGGCCAACGTCCTGACTTTC.

The chain is built from TRBV19 and TRBJ2-3, with 7 bases that match TRBD1. This CDR3 has 15 amino acids. J lost 1 base, V lost 4 bases, and 5 bases had no gene match. The germline V gene has CDR1 LNHDA and CDR2 SQIVND (reference sequence). DNA of the CDR3: TGTGCCAGTAGTAACTACAGGGGAGGCACAGATACGCAGTATTTT. Its protein product is CASSNYRGGTDTQYF.

V and J are TRBV28 and TRBJ2-3, with 12 bases fitting TRBD2. This CDR3 has 16 residues. CDR1 is MDHEN, CDR2 SYDVKM, per germline. J gave up 2 bases and V 6 bases, and 6 bases lay outside the gene matches. The DNA of the CDR3 is TGTGCCAGCAGCCGAGGACTAGCGGGACCCACAGATACGCAGTATTTT. This gives the protein CASSRGLAGPTDTQYF.